This T cell receptor (beta chain) was retrieved from a study of post-analysis software for immune sequencing data. Whole-study findings and limits: The five TRBV segments detected at higher frequency in patients than in controls included TRBV5-6, TRBV5-1 and TRBV20-1. By F measure, strong co-clustering occurred among samples prepared in the same batch. Normalized Chao1 diversity was significantly reduced in patients versus controls.

V trimming: 6 bases; J trimming: 5 bases; junction bases outside the gene matches: 10. The CDR3 has 15 amino acids. Incorporated into the TCR beta cDNA libraries were unique molecular identifiers, which served to reduce PCR and sequencing biases. Input amounts of 1 to 10 million T cells were used. These gave around 500,000 cDNA molecules, so each molecule approximated one T cell. TCRdb reprocessed the PCR reads via MiXCR and lists one record per CDR3 protein. The sample has under 200,000 distinct CDR3 sequences, about 34% seen once. Comments on this clonotype: What it recognizes is unknown.

The genes are TRBV12-3 or TRBV12-4 and TRBJ2-1; 7 bases fit TRBD2. This TCR came from a girl under 18 with multiple sclerosis. The sequencing here drew on blood, taken after autologous hematopoietic stem cell transplantation. CDR3 sequence: CASSGGRETDNEQFF. The CDR3 DNA is TGTGCCAGCAGCGGAGGGAGGGAAACCGACAATGAGCAGTTCTTC.